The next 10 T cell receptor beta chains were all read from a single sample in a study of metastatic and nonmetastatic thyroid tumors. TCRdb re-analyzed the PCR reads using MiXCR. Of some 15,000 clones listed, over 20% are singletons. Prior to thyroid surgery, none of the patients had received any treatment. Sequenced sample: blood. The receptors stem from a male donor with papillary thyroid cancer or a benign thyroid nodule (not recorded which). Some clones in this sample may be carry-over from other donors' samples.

The CDR3 loop reads CASSSGQGDNEQYF. For the CDR3, the DNA is TGTGCCAGCAGCTCCGGACAGGGGGACAACGAGCAGTACTTC. The chain joins TRBV7-9 to TRBJ2-7, with 10 bases fitting TRBD1. The germline CDR1 and CDR2 sequences are SEHNR and FQNEAQ (reference sequence). There are 14 residues in the CDR3. The J segment lost 5 bases and the V segment lost 4 bases, leaving 5 bases of the junction unmatched.

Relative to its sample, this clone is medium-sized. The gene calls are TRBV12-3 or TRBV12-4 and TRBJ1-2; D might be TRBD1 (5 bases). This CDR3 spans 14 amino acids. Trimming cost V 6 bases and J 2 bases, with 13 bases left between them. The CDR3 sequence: CASSLKGRNYGYTF. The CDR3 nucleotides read TGTGCCAGCAGCCTAAAGGGACGGAACTATGGCTACACCTTC.

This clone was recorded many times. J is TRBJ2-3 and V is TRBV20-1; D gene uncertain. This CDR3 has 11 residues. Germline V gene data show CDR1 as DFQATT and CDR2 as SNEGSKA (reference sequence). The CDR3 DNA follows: TGCAGCCGATTGGGCACAGATACGCAGTATTTT. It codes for CSRLGTDTQYF.

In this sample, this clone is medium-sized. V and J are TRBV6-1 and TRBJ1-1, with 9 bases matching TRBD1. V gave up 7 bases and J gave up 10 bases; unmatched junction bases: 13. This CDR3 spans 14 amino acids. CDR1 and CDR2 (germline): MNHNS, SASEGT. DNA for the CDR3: TGTGCCAGCATTTCCCGACCGGGACAGGGATTAGCTTTCTTT. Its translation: CASISRPGQGLAFF.

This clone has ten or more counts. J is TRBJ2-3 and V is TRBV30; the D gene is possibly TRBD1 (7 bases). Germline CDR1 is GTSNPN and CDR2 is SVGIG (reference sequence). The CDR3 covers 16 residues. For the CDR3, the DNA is TGTGCTACAGAGGGGGCGGTGCGGGGCGTCGGAGATACGCAGTATTTT. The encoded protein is CATEGAVRGVGDTQYF.

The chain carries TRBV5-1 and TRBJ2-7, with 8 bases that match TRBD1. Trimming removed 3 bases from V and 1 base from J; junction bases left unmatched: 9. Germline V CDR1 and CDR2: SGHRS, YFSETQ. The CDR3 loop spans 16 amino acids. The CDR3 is CASSYGPDRGSYEQYF. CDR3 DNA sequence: TGCGCCAGCAGCTACGGCCCCGACAGGGGATCCTACGAGCAGTACTTC.

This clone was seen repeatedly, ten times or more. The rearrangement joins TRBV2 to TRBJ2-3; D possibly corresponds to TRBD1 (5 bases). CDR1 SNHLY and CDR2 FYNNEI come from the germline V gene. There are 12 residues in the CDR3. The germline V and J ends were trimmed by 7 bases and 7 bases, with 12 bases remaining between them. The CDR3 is CASMKDRNTQYF. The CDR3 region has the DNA TGTGCCAGCATGAAAGACAGAAATACGCAGTATTTT. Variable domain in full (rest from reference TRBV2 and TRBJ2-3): EPEVTQTPSHQVTQMGQEVILRCVPISNHLYFYWYRQILGQKVEFLVSFYNNEISEKSEIFDDQFSVERPDGSNFTLKIRSTKLEDSAMYFCASMKDRNTQYFGPGTRLTVL.

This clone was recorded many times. The CDR3 region is CASRGGSGGDEQYF. The CDR3 bases are TGCGCCAGCAGGGGGGGTTCGGGCGGCGACGAGCAGTACTTC. This chain connects TRBV5-1 to TRBJ2-7, with D perhaps matching TRBD2 (6 bases). The ends were cut back, 5 bases at V and 5 bases at J, with 17 bases in the middle. The CDR3 loop spans 14 amino acids. Germline V lookup: CDR1 SGHRS, CDR2 YFSETQ. The whole variable domain, filled in from reference TRBV5-1 and TRBJ2-7, reads KAGVTQTPRYLIKTRGQQVTLSCSPISGHRSVSWYQQTPGQGLQFLFEYFSETQRNKGNFPGRFSGRQFSNSRSEMNVSTLELGDSALYLCASRGGSGGDEQYFGPGTRLTVT.

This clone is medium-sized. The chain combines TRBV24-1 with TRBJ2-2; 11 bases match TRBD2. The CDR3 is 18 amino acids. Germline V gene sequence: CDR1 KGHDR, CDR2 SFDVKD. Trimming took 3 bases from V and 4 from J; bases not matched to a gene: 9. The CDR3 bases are TGTGCCACCAGTGATCTAGACCCGGGACTAGCGGCCACCGGGGAGCTGTTTTTT. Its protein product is CATSDLDPGLAATGELFF.

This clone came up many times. The CDR3 DNA sequence: TGTGCCAGTAGCGGGATACCGCGGAACACTGAAGCTTTCTTT. Protein: CASSGIPRNTEAFF. This chain joins TRBV19 and TRBJ1-1; D unresolved. V was cut by 6 bases and J by 1 base, with 12 bases left in between. Germline V lookup: CDR1 LNHDA, CDR2 SQIVND (reference sequence). CDR3 size: 14 residues.